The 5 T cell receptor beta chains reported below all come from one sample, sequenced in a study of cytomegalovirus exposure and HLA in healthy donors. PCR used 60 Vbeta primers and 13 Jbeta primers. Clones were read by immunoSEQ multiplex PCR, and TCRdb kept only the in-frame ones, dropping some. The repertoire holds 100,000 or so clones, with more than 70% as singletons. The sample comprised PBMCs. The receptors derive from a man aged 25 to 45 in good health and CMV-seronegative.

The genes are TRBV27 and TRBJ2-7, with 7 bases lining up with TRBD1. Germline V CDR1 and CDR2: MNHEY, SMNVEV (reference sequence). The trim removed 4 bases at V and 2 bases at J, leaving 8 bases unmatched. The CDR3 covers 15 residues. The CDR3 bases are TGTGCCAGCAGTTCCGCCCCGACAGGGCCCTACGAGCAGTACTTC. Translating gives CASSSAPTGPYEQYF.

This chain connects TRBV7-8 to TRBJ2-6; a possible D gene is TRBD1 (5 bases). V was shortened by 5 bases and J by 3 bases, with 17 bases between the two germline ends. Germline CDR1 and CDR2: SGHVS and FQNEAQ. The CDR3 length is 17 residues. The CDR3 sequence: CASSPRAGNFGANVLTF. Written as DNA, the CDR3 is TGTGCCAGCAGCCCACGGGCAGGGAATTTTGGGGCCAACGTCCTGACTTTC.

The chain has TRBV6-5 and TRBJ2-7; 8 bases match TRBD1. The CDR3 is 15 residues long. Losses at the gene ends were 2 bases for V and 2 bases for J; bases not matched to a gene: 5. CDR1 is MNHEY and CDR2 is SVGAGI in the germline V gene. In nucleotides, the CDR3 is TGTGCCAGCAGTTACAGCGACAGGGGCCCCTACGAGCAGTACTTC. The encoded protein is CASSYSDRGPYEQYF.

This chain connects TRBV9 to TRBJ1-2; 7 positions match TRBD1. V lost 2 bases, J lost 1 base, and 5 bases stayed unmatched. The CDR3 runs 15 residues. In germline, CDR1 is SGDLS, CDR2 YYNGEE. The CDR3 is CASSVNDRDNYGYTF. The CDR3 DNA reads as TGTGCCAGCAGCGTCAATGACAGGGATAACTATGGCTACACCTTC.

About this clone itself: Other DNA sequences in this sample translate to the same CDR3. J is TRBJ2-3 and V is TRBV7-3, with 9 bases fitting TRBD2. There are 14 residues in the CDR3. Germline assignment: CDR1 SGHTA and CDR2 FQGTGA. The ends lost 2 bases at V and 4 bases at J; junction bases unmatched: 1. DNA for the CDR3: TGTGCCAGCAGCTTAGGCGGGAGGGCAGATACGCAGTATTTT. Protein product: CASSLGGRADTQYF.